The entry that follows covers one T cell receptor (beta chain) sequence. Its antigen is undetermined. CDR1 and CDR2 (germline): MNHNS, SASEGT. Trimming removed 7 bases from V and 8 bases from J, with 17 bases in between. The CDR3 is 14 amino acids. The data originate from a study of cytomegalovirus exposure and HLA in healthy donors. Whole-study findings and limits: Some TCR beta chains (roughly 150 of them) were listed as cytomegalovirus-associated. Most observed TCR sequences were rare, whereas some public TCRs were detected in many donors.

A multiplex PCR was run with 60 Vbeta primers and 13 Jbeta primers. Authors' data handling: Later, an analysis found about 80 million unique TCR beta chains, and roughly 10 million of these were shared. Libraries were prepared by immunoSEQ multiplex PCR; TCRdb keeps only in-frame clonotypes and omits some of them. V, J and clone size are taken as reported in that table, and D and trimming were inferred from the DNA itself. Of hundreds of thousands of clones listed, about 80% are singletons. This TCR was sampled from a woman aged 40 to 49 in good health and CMV-seronegative. What was sequenced was PBMCs. This chain uses TRBV6-1 with TRBJ1-4; tentatively, D is TRBD1 (5 bases). In DNA form, the CDR3 reads TGTGCCAGCAAGCTGGCCGGGGGTAAGGAAAAACTGTTTTTT. Translation gives CASKLAGGKEKLFF.